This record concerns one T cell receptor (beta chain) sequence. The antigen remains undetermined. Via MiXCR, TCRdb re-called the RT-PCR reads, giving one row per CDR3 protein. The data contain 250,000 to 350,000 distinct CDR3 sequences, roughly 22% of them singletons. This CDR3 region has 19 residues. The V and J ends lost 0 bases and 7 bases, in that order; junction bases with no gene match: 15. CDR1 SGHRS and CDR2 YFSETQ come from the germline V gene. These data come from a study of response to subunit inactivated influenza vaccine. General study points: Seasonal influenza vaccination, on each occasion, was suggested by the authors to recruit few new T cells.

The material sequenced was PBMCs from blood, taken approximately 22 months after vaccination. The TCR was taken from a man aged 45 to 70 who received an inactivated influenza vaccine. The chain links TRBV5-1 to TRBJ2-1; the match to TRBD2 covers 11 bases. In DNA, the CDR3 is TGCGCCAGCAGCTTGGAGGCTGTTGGGGCTAGCGGGAGGTATAATGAGCAGTTCTTC. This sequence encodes CASSLEAVGASGRYNEQFF.